A single T cell receptor (beta chain) is shown here with its context. The entry originates in a study of T-cell memory formation after mild COVID-19. Across the whole study: Largely donor-specific sequence clusters came from two donors.

The CDR3 totals 16 residues. V lost 4 bases to trimming and J lost 3 bases; unmatched junction nucleotides: 11. CDR1 SEHNR and CDR2 FQNEAQ come from the germline V gene (reference sequence). Each CDR3 protein is one row after TCRdb ran MiXCR on the 5' RACE reads. The sample has approximately 150,000 distinct CDR3 sequences, approximately 15% seen once; the top ten hold 14%. Sequencing was performed on PBMCs or a T cell subset sorted from them (not recorded which). The source of this sequence is an adult woman who had mild COVID-19 (a few samples of this study predate the infection). Cell type and time point are not known. The V gene is TRBV7-9, the J gene TRBJ2-7, with TRBD1 matching 8 bases. CDR3 in amino acids: CASSSDNGQGIYEQYF. The DNA for the CDR3 is TGTGCCAGCAGCTCAGATAATGGACAGGGAATCTACGAGCAGTACTTC.